This TCR beta chain was documented in a study of identical twins. The CDR3 has 19 amino acids. Germline V gene lookup returns CDR1 SGHRS and CDR2 YFSETQ. Trimming left V 4 bases short and J 0 bases short, with 23 bases between. TCRdb processed the 5' RACE reads anew with MiXCR; each CDR3 protein has one entry. In the table there are about 890,000 distinct CDR3 sequences, approximately 13% of which are singletons. This clonotype was found a few times. These data also formed part of another study, on yellow fever vaccine responses in identical twins.

The sequenced sample was PBMCs. V usage is TRBV5-1 and J usage is TRBJ2-1; D gene ambiguous. This clonotype originated in a woman aged 18-30 years in good health. CDR3 DNA: TGCGCCAGCAGCCCCAGGAGTGCTCATAGCTTAAGCTCCTACAATGAGCAGTTCTTC. It translates to CASSPRSAHSLSSYNEQFF.